This T cell receptor (beta chain) stems from a study of T cells in tuberculosis. About the study: T cells were selected with CD1B tetramers loaded with glucose monomycolate. In South Africa, adults with active tuberculosis were compared with IGRA-negative and latently infected IGRA-positive adolescents.

Germline CDR1 and CDR2: SGHRS and YFSETQ. The length of the CDR3 is 14 residues. Trimming left V 0 bases short and J 6 bases short, with 13 bases between. Clones were read by immunoSEQ multiplex PCR, and TCRdb kept only the in-frame ones, dropping some. The data hold about 45,000 clones, with about 94% observed a single time. The chain joins TRBV5-1 to TRBJ2-7, with D perhaps TRBD1 (5 bases). The sequencing sample was made of PBMCs. The origin of this receptor is a donor aged 10 to 29 with latent tuberculosis or without tuberculosis infection. Some clones in this sample may be carry-over from other donors' samples. CDR3: CASSLGTTQGEQYF. CDR3 nucleotides: TGCGCCAGCAGCTTGGGGACCACCCAGGGCGAGCAGTACTTC.